These 31 T cell receptor beta chains share one sample of origin, sequenced in a study of T cells in narcolepsy. Method: immunoSEQ multiplex PCR; TCRdb's copy keeps in-frame clones and lacks some. The sample consists of fewer than 30,000 clones, 86% of them appearing once. Sequenced input: CD45RA- memory CD4+ T cells from PBMCs. Source of these receptors: a human donor with narcolepsy.

J is TRBJ1-1 and V is TRBV5-5; D unresolved. Germline CDR1 reads SGHKS; CDR2 reads YYEKEE (reference sequence). This CDR3 is built from 14 residues. V was clipped by 3 bases and J by 3 bases, with 12 bases between them. In nucleotides, the CDR3 is TGTGCCAGCAGCTCCCTTGCGTCGGACACTGAAGCTTTCTTT. Protein product: CASSSLASDTEAFF.

This clone has only a few counts. This chain joins TRBV6-1 and TRBJ1-3; D is undetermined. This CDR3 is built from 14 residues. V lost 5 bases, J lost 2 bases, and 10 bases lay in between. Germline CDR1 MNHNS, CDR2 SASEGT. DNA for the CDR3: TGTGCCAGCAGTCTCGTGCGGCCTGGAAACACCATATATTTT. Protein sequence: CASSLVRPGNTIYF.

The V call is TRBV5-4, the J call TRBJ2-3; 15 bases match TRBD2. Per the germline V gene, CDR1 is SGHNT and CDR2 is YYREEE (reference sequence). This CDR3 is 18 amino acids long. V trimming: 2 bases; J trimming: 4 bases; junction bases outside the gene matches: 8. CDR3 sequence reads: CASSFPRTSGGAPDTQYF. In DNA form, the CDR3 reads TGTGCCAGCAGCTTTCCGCGGACTAGCGGGGGGGCCCCAGATACGCAGTATTTT.

The rearrangement joins TRBV28 to TRBJ2-5; D tentatively fits TRBD1 or TRBD2 (7 bases each). The germline V gene encodes CDR1 MDHEN and CDR2 SYDVKM. The CDR3 totals 13 residues. V shed 3 bases and J shed 5 bases, with 10 bases lying between them. The CDR3 DNA follows: TGTGCCAGCAGTTTGGGAGGGGGCGAGACCCAGTACTTC. Translated, it gives CASSLGGGETQYF.

This clone has a handful of counts. This chain links TRBV5-1 with TRBJ2-2; D not resolved. The germline V gene encodes CDR1 SGHRS and CDR2 YFSETQ. This CDR3 comprises 13 residues. Trimming removed 3 bases at V and 6 bases at J, with 9 bases between. The CDR3 DNA sequence: TGCGCCAGCAGCTGGATCCATGCCGGGGAGCTGTTTTTT. It encodes CASSWIHAGELFF.

The genes are TRBV28 and TRBJ2-5, with TRBD1 identical over 9 bases. V gave up 6 bases and J gave up 7 bases; unmatched junction bases: 12. This CDR3 is 15 amino acids long. Germline V gene lookup returns CDR1 MDHEN and CDR2 SYDVKM. The CDR3 loop reads CASSPRRDRVVTQYF. As DNA, the CDR3 is TGTGCCAGCAGCCCCCGCCGGGACAGGGTCGTGACCCAGTACTTC. Full variable domain (missing parts from reference TRBV28 and TRBJ2-5): DVKVTQSSRYLVKRTGEKVFLECVQDMDHENMFWYRQDPGLGLRLIYFSYDVKMKEKGDIPEGYSVSREKKERFSLILESASTNQTSMYLCASSPRRDRVVTQYFGPGTRLLVL.

V usage is TRBV23-1 and J usage is TRBJ1-1; D perhaps matches TRBD1 (5 bases). TRBV23-1 counts as an open reading frame of uncertain function. V lost 6 bases, J lost 11 bases, and 16 bases lay in between. The CDR3 spans 12 residues. The CDR3 region is CASSLKGILAFF. The CDR3 DNA is TGCGCCAGCAGCCTTAAGGGGATTCTGGCTTTCTTT.

The V and J genes are TRBV4-2 and TRBJ2-3, with D tentatively TRBD1 (6 bases). Deletions cut 2 bases from V and 5 bases from J, with 14 bases between. The CDR3 has 15 residues. The germline V gene has CDR1 LGHNA and CDR2 YNFKEQ. Here the CDR3 DNA reads TGTGCCAGCAGCCAACAGACGTTAGGGGGAGATACGCAGTATTTT. This encodes CASSQQTLGGDTQYF.

The rearrangement joins TRBV7-7 to TRBJ2-3; 13 nucleotides match TRBD2. The CDR3 loop spans 15 amino acids. V shed 5 bases and J 5 bases; nucleotides not matched to a gene: 4. Germline lookup yields CDR1 SSHAT and CDR2 FNYEAQ (reference sequence). The CDR3 DNA sequence: TGTGCCAGCAGCCCCGGACTAGCGGGGGTAGATACGCAGTATTTT. Its protein is CASSPGLAGVDTQYF.

This rearrangement joins TRBV19 to TRBJ2-5; 12 nucleotides match TRBD1. This CDR3 is built from 17 residues. The germline V gene has CDR1 LNHDA and CDR2 SQIVND (reference sequence). J was trimmed by 5 bases and V by 3 bases; bases with no gene match: 10. This CDR3 reads CASSMGTGGPSGETQYF. In DNA, the CDR3 is TGTGCCAGTAGTATGGGGACAGGGGGCCCTTCTGGGGAGACCCAGTACTTC.

The chain is built from TRBV6-4 and TRBJ2-1; TRBD2 is a possible D gene (5 bases). Germline values: CDR1 MRHNA, CDR2 SNTAGT. This CDR3 is 15 amino acids long. Trimming shortened V by 6 bases and J by 0 bases, and 12 bases separated the two germline ends. This chain's CDR3 is CASRTEAYSYNEQFF. The CDR3 region has the DNA TGTGCCAGCAGAACGGAGGCGTACTCCTACAATGAGCAGTTCTTC.

The rearrangement links TRBV6-1 to TRBJ2-7; TRBD1 agrees at 7 bases. The CDR3 length is 15 residues. J lost 0 bases, V lost 4 bases, and 6 bases had no gene match. The V gene's germline CDR1 is MNHNS and CDR2 SASEGT. In DNA form, the CDR3 reads TGTGCCAGCAGTGGGTCAGGGACAGCCTCCTACGAGCAGTACTTC. It is translated as CASSGSGTASYEQYF.

The V and J genes are TRBV6-5 and TRBJ1-1; tentatively, D is TRBD1 (6 bases). The length of the CDR3 is 16 residues. V lost 0 bases, J lost 0 bases, and 11 bases lay in between. Germline lookup yields CDR1 MNHEY and CDR2 SVGAGI. DNA for the CDR3: TGTGCCAGCAGTTACTCGAAGGCAGGGGTGAACACTGAAGCTTTCTTT. Translation: CASSYSKAGVNTEAFF.

The V and J genes are TRBV6-6 and TRBJ2-7; maybe TRBD1 (6 bases). In germline, CDR1 is MNHNY, CDR2 SVGAGI (reference sequence). Trimming removed 10 bases from V and 2 bases from J, with 18 bases in between. There are 14 residues in the CDR3. This CDR3 reads CAIRGAGDPYEQYF. DNA for the CDR3: TGTGCCATCAGAGGGGCAGGGGACCCCTACGAGCAGTACTTC.

In its sample, this clone was seen once. The chain joins TRBV5-6 to TRBJ2-3, with no clear D. Germline loops: CDR1 SGHDT, CDR2 YYEEEE. Trimming stripped 4 bases from V and 4 bases from J, with 7 bases between. There are 12 residues in the CDR3. The CDR3 nucleotides read TGTGCCAGCAGCGGGTCCGCAGATACGCAGTATTTT. Translated: CASSGSADTQYF. Filled out from reference TRBV5-6 and TRBJ2-3, the complete variable domain reads DAGVTQSPTHLIKTRGQQVTLRCSPKSGHDTVSWYQQALGQGPQFIFQYYEEEERQRGNFPDRFSGHQFPNYSSELNVNALLLGDSALYLCASSGSADTQYFGPGTRLTVL.

The chain couples TRBV2 to TRBJ1-2; a possible D gene is TRBD1 (5 bases). Trimming removed 3 bases from V and 8 bases from J, with 16 bases in between. The CDR3 consists of 14 residues. CDR1 and CDR2 (germline): SNHLY, FYNNEI. CDR3 nucleotides: TGTGCCAGCAGTGAGCAGGTCAGGGTTGTCGGCTACACCTTC. Its protein is CASSEQVRVVGYTF.

The CDR3 spells CASSTGVDTQYF. The CDR3 DNA is TGTGCCAGCAGTACGGGGGTAGATACGCAGTATTTT. The chain is built from TRBV5-6 and TRBJ2-3, with D possibly matching TRBD2 (6 bases). Trimming cost V 5 bases and J 5 bases, with 9 bases left between them. The germline V gene has CDR1 SGHDT and CDR2 YYEEEE. CDR3 length equals 12 residues.

This chain uses TRBV18 with TRBJ2-1, with D unclear. The germline V gene encodes CDR1 KGHSH and CDR2 LQKENI. Between the trimmed V and J ends, which lost 3 bases and 0 bases, there was a span of 18 bases. The CDR3 has 18 residues. Written as DNA, the CDR3 is TGTGCCAGCTCACCGCGATCGGTTGGCGAGAGCTCCTACAATGAGCAGTTCTTC. This sequence encodes CASSPRSVGESSYNEQFF.

V gene TRBV5-1 combines with J gene TRBJ1-2; D is unclear. The V end lost 0 bases, the J end lost 7 bases, and 16 bases lay between the germline ends. Germline V gene lookup returns CDR1 SGHRS and CDR2 YFSETQ. The length of the CDR3 is 15 residues. CDR3 coding DNA: TGCGCCAGCAGCTTGGCTGTTGGCCAGCAGAGTGGCTACACCTTC. Translation: CASSLAVGQQSGYTF.

This rearrangement joins TRBV5-4 to TRBJ2-1; tentatively, D is TRBD2 (5 bases). The germline V and J ends were trimmed by 4 bases and 8 bases, with 10 bases remaining between them. The germline gives CDR1 SGHNT, CDR2 YYREEE (reference sequence). This CDR3 has 12 amino acids. The CDR3 DNA follows: TGTGCCAGCAGCCGTAGCGTCGATGAGCAGTTCTTC. Its translation: CASSRSVDEQFF.

The rearrangement joins TRBV4-2 to TRBJ2-7; no firm D call. V was shortened by 1 base and J by 3 bases, with 10 bases between the two germline ends. This CDR3 is 14 amino acids long. CDR1 is LGHNA, CDR2 YNFKEQ, per germline. This CDR3 reads CASSQGTSHYEQYF. Written as DNA, the CDR3 is TGTGCCAGCAGCCAAGGGACGTCGCACTACGAGCAGTACTTC.

The rearrangement uses TRBV6-4 and TRBJ2-7; no reliable D call. Germline CDR1 and CDR2: MRHNA and SNTAGT. V gave up 6 bases and J gave up 5 bases, with 17 bases separating them. The CDR3 totals 14 residues. The CDR3 sequence is CASRPPPGWDEQYV. Written as DNA, the CDR3 is TGTGCCAGCAGGCCCCCCCCCGGGTGGGACGAGCAGTACGTC.

In nucleotides, the CDR3 is TGTGCCAGCAGTTGGCGAGGGCCCATGGGCTACACCTTC. This gives the protein CASSWRGPMGYTF. The V and J genes are TRBV6-1 and TRBJ1-2; D gene unclear. Germline V CDR1 and CDR2: MNHNS, SASEGT. The CDR3 length is 13 residues. Trimming cost V 5 bases and J 8 bases, with 15 bases left between them.

The DNA for the CDR3 is TGTGCCAGCAGCTTAGGGAGTAGGGGAGAGGGGGGCTACACCTTC. Protein: CASSLGSRGEGGYTF. The chain links TRBV7-8 to TRBJ1-2; D may be TRBD1 (5 bases). Trimming took off 1 base at V and 8 bases at J, with 17 bases between the two ends. The CDR3 totals 15 residues. Per the germline V gene, CDR1 is SGHVS and CDR2 is FQNEAQ. Using reference TRBV7-8 and TRBJ1-2 for the parts outside the CDR3, the full variable domain is GAGVSQSPRYKVAKRGQDVALRCDPISGHVSLFWYQQALGQGPEFLTYFQNEAQLDKSGLPSDRFFAERPEGSVSTLKIQRTQQEDSAVYLCASSLGSRGEGGYTFGSGTRLTVV.

This chain joins TRBV6-5 and TRBJ1-4; 7 positions match TRBD1. CDR3 length: 15 residues. Germline V gene lookup returns CDR1 MNHEY and CDR2 SVGAGI. The trim removed 7 bases at V and 4 bases at J, leaving 9 bases unmatched. CDR3 in amino acids: CASTRYRGLNEKLFF. The CDR3 coding sequence is TGTGCCAGCACCCGTTACAGGGGACTTAATGAAAAACTGTTTTTT.

The V and J genes are TRBV5-1 and TRBJ2-2; TRBD2 aligns across 13 bases. The J segment lost 3 bases and the V segment lost 1 base, leaving 9 bases of the junction unmatched. The CDR3 totals 19 residues. The germline V gene encodes CDR1 SGHRS and CDR2 YFSETQ. The CDR3 is CASSLFGLAGVEYTGELFF. The CDR3 DNA sequence: TGCGCCAGCAGCTTGTTCGGACTAGCGGGGGTCGAATACACCGGGGAGCTGTTTTTT.

The J gene is TRBJ2-5, the V gene TRBV7-8; D is unresolved. Per germline, CDR1 SGHVS and CDR2 FQNEAQ. The length of the CDR3 is 16 residues. V was cut by 5 bases and J by 5 bases, with 21 bases left in between. The CDR3, as DNA: TGTGCCAGCAGCCCAAGCCGGACCCTACGGCGGGAGACCCAGTACTTC. Its protein is CASSPSRTLRRETQYF.

The genes are TRBV21-1 and TRBJ2-4; the D call of TRBD2 is as the table states it, not checked on the DNA. TRBV21-1 is assigned pseudogene status. This CDR3 has 15 residues. As DNA, the CDR3 is TGTGCCAGCAGCAATGAGCGCAACAACAAAAACATTCAGTACTTC. Its translation: CASSNERNNKNIQYF.

The chain is built from TRBV6-1 and TRBJ1-2; no reliable D call. Looked up from germline, CDR1 is MNHNS and CDR2 is SASEGT. The CDR3 is 13 residues long. The ends were cut back, 6 bases at V and 8 bases at J, with 16 bases in the middle. As DNA, the CDR3 is TGTGCCAGCAGGGAGCTAGGACTCTACGGCTACACCTTC. Residues: CASRELGLYGYTF.

The V and J genes are TRBV19 and TRBJ1-5, with 9 nucleotides matching TRBD1. J lost 5 bases, V lost 6 bases, and 8 bases had no gene match. Germline-derived CDR1 and CDR2 are LNHDA and SQIVND (reference sequence). This CDR3 is 15 amino acids long. The CDR3 DNA is TGTGCCAGTAGCGAAACCGGGACAGGGTATCAGCCCCAGCATTTT. Translation: CASSETGTGYQPQHF.

This clone showed up just once. V usage is TRBV6-1 and J usage is TRBJ2-1, with 7 bases matching TRBD1. This CDR3 comprises 15 residues. Germline V gene sequence: CDR1 MNHNS, CDR2 SASEGT. With V trimmed by 7 bases and J by 0 bases, 6 bases remained unmatched. The CDR3 reads CASNTGESSYNEQFF. DNA of the CDR3: TGTGCCAGCAATACAGGGGAGAGCTCCTACAATGAGCAGTTCTTC.